The entry below gives a single T cell receptor beta chain sequence along with its context. Per germline, CDR1 SGHRS and CDR2 YFSETQ. The CDR3 has 15 residues. The V segment lost 4 bases and the J segment 6 bases; nucleotides outside the gene matches: 7. The source of the sample is a study of blood T cell repertoires in COVID-19. Study-wide background: Some COVID-19 samples were acute and others convalescent; all came from the United States, Italy and Spain.

Method: immunoSEQ multiplex PCR; TCRdb's copy keeps in-frame clones and lacks some. Of roughly 100,000 clones in the sample, around four fifths were seen once. The clonotype was recovered from a man in his 60s with acute or convalescent COVID-19. Source material: peripheral blood. J is TRBJ2-1 and V is TRBV5-1; TRBD2 matches at 10 bases. The CDR3 loop reads CASSAPSGSGNEQFF. Written as DNA, the CDR3 is TGCGCCAGCAGCGCACCTAGCGGGAGCGGCAATGAGCAGTTCTTC.